This T cell receptor (beta chain) stems from a study of control samples from healthy donors and cancer patients. The data were produced by immunoSEQ multiplex PCR, yet TCRdb's version contains in-frame clones alone and is incomplete. The data hold about 130,000 clones, with 92% observed a single time. CDR3 size: 15 residues. The ends were cut back, 3 bases at V and 5 bases at J, with 15 bases in the middle. Germline lookup yields CDR1 KGHDR and CDR2 SFDVKD. This receptor was taken from an older man with head and neck cancer. The material sequenced was PBMCs. V is TRBV24-1 and J is TRBJ2-5; maybe TRBD2 (6 bases). The CDR3 protein is CATSDPKGGGETQYF. The CDR3 bases are TGTGCCACCAGTGATCCAAAGGGTGGGGGGGAGACCCAGTACTTC.